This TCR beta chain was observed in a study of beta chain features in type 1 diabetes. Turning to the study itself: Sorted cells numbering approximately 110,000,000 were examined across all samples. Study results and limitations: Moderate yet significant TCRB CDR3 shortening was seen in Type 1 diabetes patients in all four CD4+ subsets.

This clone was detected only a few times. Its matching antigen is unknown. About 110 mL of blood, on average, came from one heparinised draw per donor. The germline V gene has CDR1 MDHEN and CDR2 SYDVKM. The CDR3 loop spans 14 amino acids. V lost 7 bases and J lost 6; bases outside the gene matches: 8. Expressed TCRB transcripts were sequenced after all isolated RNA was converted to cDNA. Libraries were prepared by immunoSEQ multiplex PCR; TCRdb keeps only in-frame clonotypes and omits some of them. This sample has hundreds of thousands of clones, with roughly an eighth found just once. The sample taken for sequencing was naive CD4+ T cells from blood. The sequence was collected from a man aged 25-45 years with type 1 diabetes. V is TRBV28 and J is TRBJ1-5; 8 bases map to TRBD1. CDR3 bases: TGTGCCAGCACCACCGACAGGGGCCGTCAGCCCCAGCATTTT. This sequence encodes CASTTDRGRQPQHF.